The 9 T cell receptor beta chains listed next were all sequenced from one sample in a study of OX40 agonist ivuxolimab in advanced cancers. Profiling relied on immunoSEQ multiplex PCR, and the TCRdb table lists in-frame clones only, not all of them. The sample comprises around 69,000 clones, around 86% of which are singletons, and around 3.2% rests with the top ten. Sequences were derived from CD4+ or CD8+ T cells sorted from blood, sampled in a trial of the OX40 agonist ivuxolimab. These receptors were collected from an adult with an advanced solid tumor such as melanoma, head and neck, liver or kidney cancer.

The chain uses TRBV2 and TRBJ2-7; 11 bases are shared with TRBD1. Germline V CDR1 and CDR2: SNHLY, FYNNEI. This CDR3 contains 15 residues. V shed 7 bases, J shed 2 bases, and the junction held 7 bases outside the gene matches. CDR3 in DNA: TGTGCCAGCATCCAAGAGGACAGGGGGCCCTACGAGCAGTACTTC. Amino acid sequence: CASIQEDRGPYEQYF.

The chain carries TRBV12-5 and TRBJ1-1; D not resolved. Trimming left V 5 bases short and J 6 bases short, with 19 bases between. Germline lookup yields CDR1 LGHNT and CDR2 FRNRAP. This CDR3 has 15 amino acids. CDR3 nucleotides: TGTGCTAGTGGTCCGGGAGCGGGGAGACTTTCTGAAGCTTTCTTT. Protein product: CASGPGAGRLSEAFF.

The rearrangement links TRBV7-2 to TRBJ2-7; 9 bases align to TRBD1. Germline V lookup: CDR1 SGHTA, CDR2 FQGNSA. The CDR3 loop spans 16 amino acids. The trim removed 2 bases at V and 1 base at J, leaving 6 bases unmatched. CDR3 amino acids: CASSLYPGTGSYEQYF. The DNA of the CDR3 is TGTGCCAGCAGCTTATATCCCGGGACAGGGTCCTACGAGCAGTACTTC. Full variable domain (rest looked up from reference TRBV7-2 and TRBJ2-7): GAGVSQSPSNKVTEKGKDVELRCDPISGHTALYWYRQSLGQGLEFLIYFQGNSAPDKSGLPSDRFSAERTGGSVSTLTIQRTQQEDSAVYLCASSLYPGTGSYEQYFGPGTRLTVT.

This clone came up a few times. V usage is TRBV5-4 and J usage is TRBJ2-7; 7 bases fit TRBD1. The CDR3 runs 17 residues. Germline V gene lookup returns CDR1 SGHNT and CDR2 YYREEE (reference sequence). The trim removed 4 bases at V and 7 bases at J, leaving 20 bases unmatched. CDR3 in amino acids: CASSPAPTGTLHKEQYF. CDR3 bases: TGTGCCAGCAGCCCGGCCCCGACAGGGACCCTACACAAAGAGCAGTACTTC.

The chain combines TRBV4-3 with TRBJ2-7, with TRBD1 matching 9 bases. This CDR3 region has 15 residues. Germline assignment: CDR1 LGHNA and CDR2 YSLEER. V was pared by 0 bases and J by 3 bases, with 3 bases of the junction left unmatched. CDR3 in DNA: TGCGCCAGCAGCCAAGAAACAGGGGGCGGCTACGAGCAGTACTTC. It yields the protein CASSQETGGGYEQYF.

This clone has a handful of counts. V gene TRBV7-9 combines with J gene TRBJ2-2; D perhaps matches TRBD1 (6 bases). CDR1 is SEHNR and CDR2 is FQNEAQ in the germline V gene (reference sequence). The CDR3 consists of 15 residues. Trimming cost V 5 bases and J 3 bases, with 13 bases left between them. DNA of the CDR3: TGTGCCAGCAGCCTAGGGGCAGGGGACACCGGGGAGCTGTTTTTT. Its translation: CASSLGAGDTGELFF. Based on the CDR3 plus reference TRBV7-9 and TRBJ2-2, the full variable domain is DTGVSQNPRHKITKRGQNVTFRCDPISEHNRLYWYRQTLGQGPEFLTYFQNEAQLEKSRLLSDRFSAERPKGSFSTLEIQRTEQGDSAMYLCASSLGAGDTGELFFGEGSRLTVL.

The chain uses TRBV6-6 and TRBJ1-1; a possible D gene is TRBD1 (5 bases). Germline V gives CDR1 MNHNY, CDR2 SVGAGI (reference sequence). V lost 1 base and J lost 0, with 9 bases in between. The CDR3 sequence is 15 residues long. This CDR3 reads CASSYLRGVNTEAFF. Written as DNA, the CDR3 is TGTGCCAGCAGTTACTTGCGGGGGGTGAACACTGAAGCTTTCTTT.

The CDR3 nucleotides are TGTGCCAGCAGTTACTCGAGGGGGACTGAAGCTTTCTTT. It codes for CASSYSRGTEAFF. J is TRBJ1-1 and V is TRBV6-6; maybe TRBD1 (6 bases). Trimming took 0 bases from V and 5 from J, leaving 7 bases between them. This CDR3 is 13 amino acids long. The germline V gene encodes CDR1 MNHNY and CDR2 SVGAGI (reference sequence).

J is TRBJ1-1 and V is TRBV6-6; 9 nucleotides align to TRBD1. CDR3 length equals 14 residues. V shed 6 bases and J 3 bases; nucleotides not matched to a gene: 5. Germline assignment: CDR1 MNHNY and CDR2 SVGAGI (reference sequence). The chain's CDR3 is CASRLGQGHTEAFF. The DNA for the CDR3 is TGTGCCAGCAGGCTAGGACAGGGGCACACTGAAGCTTTCTTT.